One and the same sample provided the 3 T cell receptor beta chains below, sequenced in a study of persistence of HIV-infected CD4 T cells (TCRdb year 2020). Their target antigens are unknown. TCRbeta repertoires were sequenced from genomic DNA with the immunoSEQ hsTCRB assay version 4 in survey mode. Entries here come from immuneACCESS through TCRdb and include only in-frame sequences with V and J called. Some clones fail to appear in such tables; in the studies checked, an unresolved V gene covers under half of the shortfall, and the cause of the remainder is unknown. Recorded for this sample are about 47,000 clones; 91% of them occurred a single time. The ten largest clones capture roughly 1.8% of the sample. Read against the paper, the sample's treatment or condition label means: suppressive antiretroviral therapy. As a nonspecific positive control representing the CD4+ T cell repertoire, cells were stimulated with anti-CD3/anti-CD28 magnetic beads. CD4+ T cells that responded were sorted based on upregulation of both CD40 ligand and CD69.

Sequenced material: CD4+ T cells sorted from PBMCs after roughly 20-hour stimulation, taken from a patient who received antiretroviral therapy. The sample's cell subset or site label, in plain terms: CD40L+CD69+ CD4 T cells responding to anti-CD3/anti-CD28 beads, representing the overall repertoire. These TCRs come from an adult man with HIV who was CMV-seropositive.

This clone was found once. The chain uses TRBV9 and TRBJ2-3, with 12 bases that match TRBD2. This CDR3 is 17 amino acids long. Germline CDR1 reads SGDLS; CDR2 reads YYNGEE. Germline trimming cut 2 bases from V and 4 bases from J; bases unmatched to any gene: 8. The CDR3 protein is CASSVTLAGGRSDTQYF. The CDR3 region has the DNA TGTGCCAGCAGCGTTACCCTAGCGGGGGGGCGCTCAGATACGCAGTATTTT.

The gene calls are TRBV18 and TRBJ2-2; possibly TRBD1 or TRBD2 for D (5 bases each). CDR3 length equals 14 residues. Germline assignment: CDR1 KGHSH and CDR2 LQKENI. Trimming cost V 2 bases and J 4 bases, with 8 bases left between them. The CDR3 here is CASSPEGTTGELFF. The CDR3 DNA reads TGTGCCAGCTCACCAGAGGGGACCACCGGGGAGCTGTTTTTT.

A single count supports this clone. The V and J genes are TRBV5-5 and TRBJ1-1; 9 bases are shared with TRBD1. CDR3 length: 16 amino acids. The J segment lost 0 bases and the V segment lost 4 bases, leaving 7 bases of the junction unmatched. Germline values: CDR1 SGHKS, CDR2 YYEKEE (reference sequence). The CDR3 loop is CASSVRQGGMNTEAFF. The CDR3 DNA is TGTGCCAGCAGCGTAAGACAGGGGGGGATGAACACTGAAGCTTTCTTT.